These 20 T cell receptor beta chains were sequenced from one sample in a study of graft-versus-host responses after intestinal transplantation. Clones were read by immunoSEQ multiplex PCR, and TCRdb kept only the in-frame ones, dropping some. The sample consists of 17,000 or so clones, less than 50% of them appearing once. The culture paired approximately 200,000 irradiated violet-dye-labeled stimulators with approximately 200,000 CFSE-labeled responders. Sample: alloreactive CD8+ T cells from a mixed lymphocyte reaction culture, taken before intestinal transplant. Subset of the sample: CFSE-low proliferating T cells sorted from approximately 6-day pre-transplant mixed lymphocyte reaction (GvH or HvG direction). The receptors originated from a human patient who received an intestinal transplant.

In its sample, this clone was seen a few times. The V and J genes are TRBV6-1 and TRBJ1-1; D is undetermined. The CDR3 extends over 13 amino acids. Germline lookup yields CDR1 MNHNS and CDR2 SASEGT. The V and J ends lost 5 bases and 0 bases respectively, with 7 bases between them. CDR3 residues: CASSPYMNTEAFF. The CDR3 nucleotides are TGTGCCAGCAGTCCCTATATGAACACTGAAGCTTTCTTT.

This clone was recorded a few times. V is TRBV27 and J is TRBJ2-5; 7 nucleotides align to TRBD1. V dropped 9 bases and J dropped 1; count of bases not matched to a gene: 8. CDR1 and CDR2 from the germline V gene are MNHEY and SMNVEV (reference sequence). CDR3 length equals 14 residues. The CDR3 DNA reads TGTGCCAGTTTGCGCAGGGGGATCCAAGAGACCCAGTACTTC. Translated: CASLRRGIQETQYF.

In regard to this clone: A much larger clone is a single base away; this may be a read error. The identical CDR3 is also encoded by other nucleotide sequences in the sample. V is TRBV5-1 and J is TRBJ2-1; D unresolved. The CDR3 covers 16 residues. CDR1 SGHRS and CDR2 YFSETQ come from the germline V gene. The CDR3 bases are TGCGCCAGCAGCTTGAACCCCTCCTATGCCTACAACGAGCAGTTCTTC. Translation: CASSLNPSYAYNEQFF.

The chain combines TRBV5-1 with TRBJ2-1; D tentatively fits TRBD1 or TRBD2 (5 bases each). CDR1 and CDR2 from the germline V gene are SGHRS and YFSETQ. V was shortened by 0 bases and J by 10 bases, with 14 bases between the two germline ends. The CDR3 length is 14 residues. CDR3 protein: CASSLGGELTEQFF. The CDR3 nucleotides are TGCGCCAGCAGCTTGGGAGGGGAGCTAACGGAGCAGTTCTTC.

This chain uses TRBV5-8 with TRBJ2-1, with D perhaps matching TRBD1 or TRBD2 (5 bases each). Trimming shortened V by 4 bases and J by 3 bases, and 14 bases separated the two germline ends. The CDR3 covers 15 residues. Germline loops: CDR1 SGHTS, CDR2 YDEGEE. CDR3 region: CASSTGTSNYNEQFF. Here the CDR3 DNA reads TGTGCCAGCAGCACCGGGACCTCAAACTACAATGAGCAGTTCTTC. Full variable domain (remainder filled in from reference TRBV5-8 and TRBJ2-1): EAGVTQSPTHLIKTRGQQATLRCSPISGHTSVYWYQQALGLGLQFLLWYDEGEERNRGNFPPRFSGRQFPNYSSELNVNALELEDSALYLCASSTGTSNYNEQFFGPGTRLTVL.

The rearrangement links TRBV9 to TRBJ1-6, with TRBD1 as a possible D gene (5 bases). Germline values: CDR1 SGDLS, CDR2 YYNGEE. This CDR3 is built from 15 residues. Trimming took 0 bases from V and 5 from J, leaving 9 bases between them. CDR3 sequence: CASSVDGADNSPLHF. For the CDR3, the DNA is TGTGCCAGCAGCGTAGACGGGGCGGATAATTCACCCCTCCACTTT.

Here the CDR3 DNA reads TGTGCCAGTAGTATAGATGAGAACAGCTACACTGAAGCTTTCTTT. Translating it yields CASSIDENSYTEAFF. The chain uses TRBV19 and TRBJ1-1; D gene unclear. Trimming pared 0 bases from V and 3 bases from J, leaving 11 bases between. The CDR3 is made up of 15 amino acids. The germline V gene encodes CDR1 LNHDA and CDR2 SQIVND (reference sequence). Complete variable domain (other parts from reference TRBV19 and TRBJ1-1): DGGITQSPKYLFRKEGQNVTLSCEQNLNHDAMYWYRQDPGQGLRLIYYSQIVNDFQKGDIAEGYSVSREKKESFPLTVTSAQKNPTAFYLCASSIDENSYTEAFFGQGTRLTVV.

This chain uses TRBV6-6 with TRBJ1-5; D unresolved. The CDR3 has 15 residues. Looked up from germline, CDR1 is MNHNY and CDR2 is SVGAGI (reference sequence). Between the trimmed V and J ends, which lost 4 bases and 6 bases, there was a span of 16 bases. The CDR3 region has the DNA TGTGCCAGCAGTTCTTTCAGCGACCGAGTTCAGCCCCAGCATTTT. It specifies CASSSFSDRVQPQHF.

A few counts support this clone. The chain is built from TRBV6-4 and TRBJ2-1; 10 bases align to TRBD2. The germline V gene encodes CDR1 MRHNA and CDR2 SNTAGT. The ends lost 2 bases at V and 3 bases at J; junction bases unmatched: 1. The CDR3 runs to 15 residues. CDR3 amino acids: CASSDGTSDYNEQFF. In DNA, the CDR3 is TGTGCCAGCAGTGACGGGACTAGCGACTACAATGAGCAGTTCTTC.

V gene TRBV27 combines with J gene TRBJ2-5; 9 bases agree with TRBD2. J was trimmed by 4 bases and V by 4 bases; bases with no gene match: 10. Germline loops: CDR1 MNHEY, CDR2 SMNVEV (reference sequence). This CDR3 has 16 residues. CDR3 nucleotides: TGTGCCAGCAGTTCATATAGCGGGAGAACGGGAGAGACCCAGTACTTC. Its translation: CASSSYSGRTGETQYF.

The chain is built from TRBV28 and TRBJ2-1, with TRBD2 matching 9 bases. V gave up 6 bases and J gave up 4 bases; unmatched junction bases: 7. This CDR3 is built from 15 residues. The germline V gene encodes CDR1 MDHEN and CDR2 SYDVKM. CDR3 coding DNA: TGTGCCAGCAGGTTGACTAGCGGAGAATACAATGAGCAGTTCTTC. Translated, it gives CASRLTSGEYNEQFF.

The rearrangement uses TRBV11-2 and TRBJ2-6; D is uncertain. The CDR3 spans 15 residues. Germline CDR1 SGHAT, CDR2 FQNNGV. V lost 8 bases and J lost 4, with 15 bases in between. CDR3 DNA sequence: TGTGCCAGCCTAAGGACGGCTGAGGGGGCCAACGTCCTGACTTTC. This translates into CASLRTAEGANVLTF.

This chain connects TRBV23-1 to TRBJ2-4; 7 bases line up with TRBD2. TRBV23-1 is an ORF, with its function uncertain. V lost 0 bases and J lost 0; bases outside the gene matches: 14. The CDR3 runs 20 residues. The CDR3 DNA follows: TGCGCCAGCAGTCAATCGAGGGAGGGGATGCCCTATATAGCCAAAAACATTCAGTACTTC. This translates into CASSQSREGMPYIAKNIQYF.

In this sample, this clone turned up a few times. J is TRBJ2-7 and V is TRBV6-5, with unresolved D. V was pared by 6 bases and J by 7 bases, with 13 bases between. This CDR3 has 12 amino acids. Germline CDR1 reads MNHEY; CDR2 reads SVGAGI. CDR3 DNA sequence: TGTGCCAGCAGCCCCGCCGGGTGGGAGCAGTACTTC. Translated: CASSPAGWEQYF.

This clone was picked up a small number of times. This sequence joins TRBV7-3 and TRBJ2-1, with no clear D. Deletions cut 5 bases from V and 3 bases from J, with 11 bases between. The V gene's germline CDR1 is SGHTA and CDR2 FQGTGA. The CDR3 runs 14 residues. The CDR3 nucleotides are TGTGCCAGCAGCCCCCTCGAGTACTACAATGAGCAGTTCTTC. Its protein product is CASSPLEYYNEQFF.

The chain joins TRBV13 to TRBJ2-3; no reliable D call. The CDR3 runs 14 residues. The ends were cut back, 5 bases at V and 6 bases at J, with 15 bases in the middle. Per the germline V gene, CDR1 is PRHDT and CDR2 is FYEKMQ (reference sequence). CDR3 region: CASSARNGPDTQYF. The CDR3, as DNA: TGTGCCAGCAGCGCCCGGAACGGCCCCGATACGCAGTATTTT. The full variable domain, completed using reference TRBV13 and TRBJ2-3, is AAGVIQSPRHLIKEKRETATLKCYPIPRHDTVYWYQQGPGQDPQFLISFYEKMQSDKGSIPDRFSAQQFSDYHSELNMSSLELGDSALYFCASSARNGPDTQYFGPGTRLTVL.

This clone has just a few counts. V and J are TRBV25-1 and TRBJ2-7, with TRBD2 as a possible D gene (6 bases). Trimming cost V 4 bases and J 4 bases, with 17 bases left between them. There are 15 residues in the CDR3. Germline assignment: CDR1 MGHDK and CDR2 SYGVNS. The CDR3 reads CASSGPRGALYEQYF. DNA for the CDR3: TGTGCCAGCAGTGGCCCCCGCGGGGCATTATACGAGCAGTACTTC.

This clone was observed a few times. The rearrangement joins TRBV6-6 to TRBJ2-7; D gene unclear. This CDR3 has 14 amino acids. CDR1 and CDR2 (germline): MNHNY, SVGAGI (reference sequence). The V end was cut by 2 bases, the J end by 3 bases, with 11 bases between. The CDR3 loop is CASSYGFGVYEQYF. In DNA form, the CDR3 reads TGTGCCAGCAGTTACGGGTTTGGGGTCTACGAGCAGTACTTC.

The chain employs TRBV13 and TRBJ2-7, with D perhaps TRBD1 (5 bases). CDR1 and CDR2 (germline): PRHDT, FYEKMQ (reference sequence). CDR3 size: 13 residues. V was shortened by 7 bases and J by 2 bases, with 12 bases between the two germline ends. CDR3 amino acids: CASTVKGTYEQYF. The CDR3 nucleotides read TGTGCCAGCACCGTGAAGGGGACCTACGAGCAGTACTTC.

This clone is deemed medium-sized. The chain has TRBV19 and TRBJ1-1; D perhaps matches TRBD1 (5 bases). Germline V CDR1 and CDR2: LNHDA, SQIVND (reference sequence). This CDR3 region has 14 residues. V lost 5 bases, J lost 4 bases, and 14 bases lay in between. CDR3 loop: CASSHGASATEAFF. The CDR3 bases are TGTGCCAGTAGTCATGGGGCGAGTGCCACTGAAGCTTTCTTT.